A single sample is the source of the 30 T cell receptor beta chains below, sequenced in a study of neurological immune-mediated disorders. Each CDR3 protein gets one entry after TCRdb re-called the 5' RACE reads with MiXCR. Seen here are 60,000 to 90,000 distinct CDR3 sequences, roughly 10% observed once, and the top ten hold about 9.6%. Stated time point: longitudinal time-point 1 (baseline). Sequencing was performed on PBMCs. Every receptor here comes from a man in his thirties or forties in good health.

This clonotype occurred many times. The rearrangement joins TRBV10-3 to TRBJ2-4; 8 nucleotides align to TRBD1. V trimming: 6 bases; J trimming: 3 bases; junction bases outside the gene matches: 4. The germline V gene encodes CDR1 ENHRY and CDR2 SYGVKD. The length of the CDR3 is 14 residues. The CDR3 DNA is TGTGCCATCAGGTCCGGACAGGGCAAAAACATTCAGTACTTC. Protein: CAIRSGQGKNIQYF.

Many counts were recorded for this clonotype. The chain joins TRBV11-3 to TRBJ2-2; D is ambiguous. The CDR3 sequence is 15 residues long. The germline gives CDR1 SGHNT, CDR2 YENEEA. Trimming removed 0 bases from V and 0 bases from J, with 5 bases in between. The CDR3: CASSLEDANTGELFF. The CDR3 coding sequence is TGTGCCAGCAGCTTAGAGGACGCGAACACCGGGGAGCTGTTTTTT.

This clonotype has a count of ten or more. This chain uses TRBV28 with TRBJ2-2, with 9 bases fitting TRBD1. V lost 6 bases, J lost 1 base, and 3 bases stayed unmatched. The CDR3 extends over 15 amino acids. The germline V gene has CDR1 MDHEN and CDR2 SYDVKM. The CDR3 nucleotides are TGTGCCAGCAGGAGACAGGGGGGGAACACCGGGGAGCTGTTTTTT. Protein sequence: CASRRQGGNTGELFF.

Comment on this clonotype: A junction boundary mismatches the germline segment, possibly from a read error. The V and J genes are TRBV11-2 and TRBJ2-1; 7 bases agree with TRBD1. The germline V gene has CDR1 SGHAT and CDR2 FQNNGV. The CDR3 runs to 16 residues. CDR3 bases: TGTGCCAGCAGCTTAGCGAACAGGGGCTCCTACAATGATCAGTTCTTC. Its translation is CASSLANRGSYNDQFF.

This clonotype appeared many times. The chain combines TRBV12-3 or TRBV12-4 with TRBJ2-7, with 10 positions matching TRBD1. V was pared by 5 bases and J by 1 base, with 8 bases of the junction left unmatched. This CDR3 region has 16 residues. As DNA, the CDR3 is TGTGCCAGCAGTGGGGGGCCGGGACAGGGGTCCTACGAGCAGTACTTC. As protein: CASSGGPGQGSYEQYF.

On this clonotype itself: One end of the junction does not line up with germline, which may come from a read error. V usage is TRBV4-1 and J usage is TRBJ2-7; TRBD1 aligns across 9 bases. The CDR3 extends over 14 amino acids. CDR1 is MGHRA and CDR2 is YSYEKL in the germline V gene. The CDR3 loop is CASSPGTGSYEHYF. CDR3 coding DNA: TGCGCCAGCAGCCCCGGGACAGGGTCGTACGAGCACTACTTC.

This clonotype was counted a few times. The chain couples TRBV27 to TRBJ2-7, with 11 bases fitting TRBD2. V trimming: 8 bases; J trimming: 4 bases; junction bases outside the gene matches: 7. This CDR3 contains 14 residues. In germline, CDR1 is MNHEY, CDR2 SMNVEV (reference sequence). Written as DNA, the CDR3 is TGTGCCAGCCGTAGCGGGAGGGCGATGTACGAGCAGTACTTC. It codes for CASRSGRAMYEQYF.

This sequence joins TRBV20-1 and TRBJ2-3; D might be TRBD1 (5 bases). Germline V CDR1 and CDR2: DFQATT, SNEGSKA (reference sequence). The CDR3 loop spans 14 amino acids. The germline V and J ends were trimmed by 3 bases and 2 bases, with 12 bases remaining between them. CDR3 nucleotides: TGCAGTGCTAGTCATCAGGGATCCACAGATACGCAGTATTTT. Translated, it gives CSASHQGSTDTQYF.

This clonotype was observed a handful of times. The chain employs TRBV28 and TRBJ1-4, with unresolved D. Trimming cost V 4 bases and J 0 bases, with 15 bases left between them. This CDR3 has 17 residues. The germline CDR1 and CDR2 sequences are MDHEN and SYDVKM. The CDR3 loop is CASSSPSPGTTNEKLFF. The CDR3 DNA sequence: TGTGCCAGCAGTTCTCCAAGTCCGGGAACAACTAATGAAAAACTGTTTTTT.

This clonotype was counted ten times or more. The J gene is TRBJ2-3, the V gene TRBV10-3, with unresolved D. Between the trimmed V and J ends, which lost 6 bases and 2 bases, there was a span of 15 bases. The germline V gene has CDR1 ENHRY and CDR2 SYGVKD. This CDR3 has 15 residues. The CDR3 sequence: CAIREASLVTDTQYF. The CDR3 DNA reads TGTGCCATCAGAGAGGCCAGCCTCGTCACAGATACGCAGTATTTT.

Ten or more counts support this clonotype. The DNA of the CDR3 is TGTGCCAGCAGTACGACAGGGGGCGGGAATCAGCCCCAGCATTTT. As protein: CASSTTGGGNQPQHF. The gene calls are TRBV7-9 and TRBJ1-5; TRBD1 matches at 10 bases. This CDR3 is 15 amino acids long. From germline, CDR1 is SEHNR and CDR2 FQNEAQ (reference sequence). Trimming at V came to 6 bases and at J to 4 bases, leaving 6 bases not matched to a gene.

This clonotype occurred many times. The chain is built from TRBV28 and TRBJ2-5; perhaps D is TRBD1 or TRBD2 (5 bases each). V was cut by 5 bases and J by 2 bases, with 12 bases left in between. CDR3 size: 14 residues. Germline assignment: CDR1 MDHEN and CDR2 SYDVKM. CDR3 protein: CASSLPGQQETQYF. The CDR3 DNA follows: TGTGCCAGCAGTCTCCCGGGGCAACAAGAGACCCAGTACTTC.

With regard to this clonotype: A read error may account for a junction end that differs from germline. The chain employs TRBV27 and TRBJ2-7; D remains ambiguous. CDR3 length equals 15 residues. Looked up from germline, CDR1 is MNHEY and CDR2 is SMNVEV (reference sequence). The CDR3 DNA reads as TGTGCCAGCAGTCTGCTCCAAGCTGTCCCCTACGAGCAGTACTTT. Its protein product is CASSLLQAVPYEQYF.

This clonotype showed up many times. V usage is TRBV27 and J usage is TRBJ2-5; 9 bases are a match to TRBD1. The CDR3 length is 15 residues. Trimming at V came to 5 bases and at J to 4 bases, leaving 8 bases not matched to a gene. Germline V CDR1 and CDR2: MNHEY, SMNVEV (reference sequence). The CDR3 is CASSPGQGTSETQYF. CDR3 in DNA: TGTGCCAGCAGTCCCGGACAGGGGACGTCAGAGACCCAGTACTTC.

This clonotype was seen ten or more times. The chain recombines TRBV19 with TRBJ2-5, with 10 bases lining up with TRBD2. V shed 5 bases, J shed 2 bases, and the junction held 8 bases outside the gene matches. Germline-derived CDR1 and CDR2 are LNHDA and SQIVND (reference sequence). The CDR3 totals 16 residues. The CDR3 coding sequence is TGTGCCAGTAGTTCGATCGGACTAGCGGTACAAGAGACCCAGTACTTC. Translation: CASSSIGLAVQETQYF.

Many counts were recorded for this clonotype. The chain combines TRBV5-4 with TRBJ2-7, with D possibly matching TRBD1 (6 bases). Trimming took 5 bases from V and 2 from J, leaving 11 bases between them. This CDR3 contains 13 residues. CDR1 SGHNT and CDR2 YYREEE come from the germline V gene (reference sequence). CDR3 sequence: CASSPGQPYEQYF. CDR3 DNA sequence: TGTGCCAGCAGTCCGGGACAACCCTACGAGCAGTACTTC. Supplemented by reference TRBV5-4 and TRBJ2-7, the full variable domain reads ETGVTQSPTHLIKTRGQQVTLRCSSQSGHNTVSWYQQALGQGPQFIFQYYREEENGRGNFPPRFSGLQFPNYSSELNVNALELDDSALYLCASSPGQPYEQYFGPGTRLTVT.

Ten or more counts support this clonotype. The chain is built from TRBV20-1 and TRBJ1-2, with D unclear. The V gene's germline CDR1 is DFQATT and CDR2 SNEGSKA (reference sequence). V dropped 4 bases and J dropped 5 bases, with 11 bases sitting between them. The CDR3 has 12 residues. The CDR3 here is CSAIGGFYGYTF. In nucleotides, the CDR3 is TGCAGTGCTATTGGAGGCTTTTATGGCTACACCTTC.

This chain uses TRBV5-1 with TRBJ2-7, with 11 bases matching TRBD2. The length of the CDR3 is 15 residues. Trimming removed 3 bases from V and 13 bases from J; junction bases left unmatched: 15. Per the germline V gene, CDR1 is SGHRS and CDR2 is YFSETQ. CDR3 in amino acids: CASSSGLAEIYEYYF. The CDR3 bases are TGCGCCAGCAGCTCGGGACTAGCGGAGATATACGAGTATTACTTC. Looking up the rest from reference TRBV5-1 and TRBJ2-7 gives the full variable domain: KAGVTQTPRYLIKTRGQQVTLSCSPISGHRSVSWYQQTPGQGLQFLFEYFSETQRNKGNFPGRFSGRQFSNSRSEMNVSTLELGDSALYLCASSSGLAEIYEYYFGPGTRLTVT.

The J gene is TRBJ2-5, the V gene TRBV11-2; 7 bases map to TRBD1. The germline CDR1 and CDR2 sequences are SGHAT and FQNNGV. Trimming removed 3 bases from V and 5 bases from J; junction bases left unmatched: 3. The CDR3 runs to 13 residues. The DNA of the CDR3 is TGTGCCAGCAGCTTCGACAGGGCTGAGACCCAGTACTTC. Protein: CASSFDRAETQYF.

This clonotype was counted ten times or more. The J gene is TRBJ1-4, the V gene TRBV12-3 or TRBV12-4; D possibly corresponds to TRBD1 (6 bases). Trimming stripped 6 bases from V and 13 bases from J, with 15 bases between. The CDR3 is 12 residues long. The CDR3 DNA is TGTGCCAGCAGCCTTAGACAGGAAGGACTGTTTTTT. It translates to CASSLRQEGLFF.

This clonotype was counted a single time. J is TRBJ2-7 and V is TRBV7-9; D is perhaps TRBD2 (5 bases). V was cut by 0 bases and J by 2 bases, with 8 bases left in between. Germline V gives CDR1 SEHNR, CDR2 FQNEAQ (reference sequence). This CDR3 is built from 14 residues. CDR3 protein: CASSLAGEAYEQYF. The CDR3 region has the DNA TGTGCCAGCAGCTTAGCGGGAGAGGCCTACGAGCAGTACTTC.

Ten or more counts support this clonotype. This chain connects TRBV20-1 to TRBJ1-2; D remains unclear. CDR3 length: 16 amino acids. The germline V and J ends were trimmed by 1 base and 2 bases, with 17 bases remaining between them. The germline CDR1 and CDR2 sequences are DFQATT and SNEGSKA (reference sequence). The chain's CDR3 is CSARAPGMSMNYGYTF. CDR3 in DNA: TGCAGTGCTAGAGCTCCGGGAATGTCCATGAACTATGGCTACACCTTC.

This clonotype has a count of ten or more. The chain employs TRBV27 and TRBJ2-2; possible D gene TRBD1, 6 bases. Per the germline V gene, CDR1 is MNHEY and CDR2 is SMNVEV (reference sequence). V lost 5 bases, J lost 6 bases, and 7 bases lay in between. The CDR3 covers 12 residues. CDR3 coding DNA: TGTGCCAGCAGTCAGGGGTCCGGGGAGCTGTTTTTT. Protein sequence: CASSQGSGELFF.

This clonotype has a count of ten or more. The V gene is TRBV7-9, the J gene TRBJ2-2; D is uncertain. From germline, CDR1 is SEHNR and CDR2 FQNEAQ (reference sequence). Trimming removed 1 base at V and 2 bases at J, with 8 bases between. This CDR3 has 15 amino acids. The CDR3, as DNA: TGTGCCAGCAGCTTAGTGGGCACTAACACCGGGGAGCTGTTTTTT. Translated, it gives CASSLVGTNTGELFF.

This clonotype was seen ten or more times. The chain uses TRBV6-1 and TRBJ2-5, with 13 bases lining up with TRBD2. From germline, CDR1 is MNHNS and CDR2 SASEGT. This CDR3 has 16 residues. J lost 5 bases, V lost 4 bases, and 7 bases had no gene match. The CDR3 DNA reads TGTGCCAGCAGTGGGACTAGCGGGAGAGGATCGGAGACCCAGTACTTC. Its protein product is CASSGTSGRGSETQYF.

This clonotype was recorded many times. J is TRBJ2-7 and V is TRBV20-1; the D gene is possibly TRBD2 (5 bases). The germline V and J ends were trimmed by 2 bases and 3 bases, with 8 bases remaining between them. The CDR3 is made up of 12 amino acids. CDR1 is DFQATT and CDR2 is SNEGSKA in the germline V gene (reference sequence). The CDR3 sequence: CSARLANYEQYF. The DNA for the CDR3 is TGCAGTGCTAGACTAGCTAACTACGAGCAGTACTTC.

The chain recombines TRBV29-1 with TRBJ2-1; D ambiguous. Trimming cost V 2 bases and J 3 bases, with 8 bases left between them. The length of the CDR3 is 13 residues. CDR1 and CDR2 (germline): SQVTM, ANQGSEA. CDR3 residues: CSVESSVYNEQFF. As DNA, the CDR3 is TGCAGCGTTGAAAGCTCTGTCTACAATGAGCAGTTCTTC.

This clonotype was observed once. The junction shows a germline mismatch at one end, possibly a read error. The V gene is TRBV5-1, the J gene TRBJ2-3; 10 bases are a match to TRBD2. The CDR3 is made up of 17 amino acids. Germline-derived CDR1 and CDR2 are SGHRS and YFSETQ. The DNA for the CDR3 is TGCGTCAGCAGCGGAGGACTAGCGGCAGGTCGCACAGATATGCAGTATTTT. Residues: CVSSGGLAAGRTDMQYF.

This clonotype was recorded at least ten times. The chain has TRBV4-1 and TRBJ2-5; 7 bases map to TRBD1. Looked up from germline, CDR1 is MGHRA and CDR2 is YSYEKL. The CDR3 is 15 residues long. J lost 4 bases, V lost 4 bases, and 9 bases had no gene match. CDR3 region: CASSRSGGEGETQYF. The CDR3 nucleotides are TGCGCCAGCAGCCGGTCAGGGGGAGAGGGAGAGACCCAGTACTTC.

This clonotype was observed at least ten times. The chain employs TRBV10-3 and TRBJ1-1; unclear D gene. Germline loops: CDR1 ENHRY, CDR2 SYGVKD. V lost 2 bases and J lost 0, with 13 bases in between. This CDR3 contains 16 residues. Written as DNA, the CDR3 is TGTGCCATCAGTGAGAGCCGGGGTCAAGTGAACACTGAAGCTTTCTTT. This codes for CAISESRGQVNTEAFF.